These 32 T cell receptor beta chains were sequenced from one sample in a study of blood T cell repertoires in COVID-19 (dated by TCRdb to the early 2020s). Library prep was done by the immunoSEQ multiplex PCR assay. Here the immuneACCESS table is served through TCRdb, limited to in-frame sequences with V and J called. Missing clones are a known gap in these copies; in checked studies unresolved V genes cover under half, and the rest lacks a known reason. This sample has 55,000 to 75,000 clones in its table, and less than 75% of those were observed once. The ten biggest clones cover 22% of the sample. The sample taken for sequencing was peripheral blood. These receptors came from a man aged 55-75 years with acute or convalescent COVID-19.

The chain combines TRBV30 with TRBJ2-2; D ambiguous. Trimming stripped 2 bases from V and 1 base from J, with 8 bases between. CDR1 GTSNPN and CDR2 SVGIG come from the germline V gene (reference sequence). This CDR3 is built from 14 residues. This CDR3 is CAWSRVGNTGELFF. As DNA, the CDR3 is TGTGCCTGGAGTCGGGTAGGGAACACCGGGGAGCTGTTTTTT.

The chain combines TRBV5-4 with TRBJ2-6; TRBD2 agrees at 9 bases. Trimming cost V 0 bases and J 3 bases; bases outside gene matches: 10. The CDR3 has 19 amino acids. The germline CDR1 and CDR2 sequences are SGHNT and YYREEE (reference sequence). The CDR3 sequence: CASSLGPTAGGYGANVLTF. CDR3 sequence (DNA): TGTGCCAGCAGCTTGGGGCCCACAGCGGGAGGTTATGGGGCCAACGTCCTGACTTTC.

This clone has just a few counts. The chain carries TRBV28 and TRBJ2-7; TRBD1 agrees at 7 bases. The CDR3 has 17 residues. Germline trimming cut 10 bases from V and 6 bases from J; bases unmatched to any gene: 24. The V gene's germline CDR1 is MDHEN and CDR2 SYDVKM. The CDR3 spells CATHDDIPGQPVSEQYF. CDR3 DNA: TGTGCCACCCACGACGACATACCGGGACAGCCCGTTAGCGAGCAGTACTTC.

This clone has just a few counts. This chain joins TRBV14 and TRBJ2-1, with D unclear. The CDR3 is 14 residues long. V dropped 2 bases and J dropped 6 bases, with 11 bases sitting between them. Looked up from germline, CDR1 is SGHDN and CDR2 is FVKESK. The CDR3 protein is CASSQFTSVNEQFF. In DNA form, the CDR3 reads TGTGCCAGCAGCCAATTTACATCCGTCAATGAGCAGTTCTTC.

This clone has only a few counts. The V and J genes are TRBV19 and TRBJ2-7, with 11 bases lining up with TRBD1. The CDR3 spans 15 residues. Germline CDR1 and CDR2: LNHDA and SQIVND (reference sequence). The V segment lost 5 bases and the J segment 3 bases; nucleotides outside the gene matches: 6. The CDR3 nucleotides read TGTGCCAGTAGTGGGTCCGGGACAGGGGGCTACGAGCAGTACTTC. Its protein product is CASSGSGTGGYEQYF.

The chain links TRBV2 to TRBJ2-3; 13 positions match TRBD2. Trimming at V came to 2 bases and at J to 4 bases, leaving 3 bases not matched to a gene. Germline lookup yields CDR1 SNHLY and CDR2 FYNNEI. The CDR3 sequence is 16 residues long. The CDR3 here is CASSETSGGAPDTQYF. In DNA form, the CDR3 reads TGTGCCAGCAGTGAAACTAGCGGGGGGGCCCCAGATACGCAGTATTTT.

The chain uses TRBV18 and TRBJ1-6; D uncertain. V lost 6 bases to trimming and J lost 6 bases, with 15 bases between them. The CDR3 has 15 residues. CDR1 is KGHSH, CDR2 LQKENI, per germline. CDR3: CASSAREAGNSPLHF. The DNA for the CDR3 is TGTGCCAGCTCCGCGAGAGAGGCTGGTAATTCACCCCTCCACTTT.

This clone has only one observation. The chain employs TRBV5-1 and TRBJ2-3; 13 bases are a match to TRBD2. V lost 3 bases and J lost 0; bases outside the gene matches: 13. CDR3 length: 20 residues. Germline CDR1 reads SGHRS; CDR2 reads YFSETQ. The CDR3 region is CASSSNPRLAGGHSTDTQYF. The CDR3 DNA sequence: TGCGCCAGCAGCTCCAACCCCCGACTAGCGGGGGGCCACAGCACAGATACGCAGTATTTT.

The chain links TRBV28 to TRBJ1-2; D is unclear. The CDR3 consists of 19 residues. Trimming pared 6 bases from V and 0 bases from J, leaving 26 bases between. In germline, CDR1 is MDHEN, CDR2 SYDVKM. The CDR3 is CASSRTGFQQSATNYGYTF. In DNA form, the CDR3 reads TGTGCCAGCAGCCGAACCGGATTCCAACAGTCGGCTACTAACTATGGCTACACCTTC.

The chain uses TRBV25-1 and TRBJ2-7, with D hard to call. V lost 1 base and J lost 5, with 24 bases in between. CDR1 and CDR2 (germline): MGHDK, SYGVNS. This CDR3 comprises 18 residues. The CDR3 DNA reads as TGTGCCAGCAGTGAATTTTCGAGGTTTTTAGGAGTCCCAGACGAGCAGTACGTC. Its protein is CASSEFSRFLGVPDEQYV.

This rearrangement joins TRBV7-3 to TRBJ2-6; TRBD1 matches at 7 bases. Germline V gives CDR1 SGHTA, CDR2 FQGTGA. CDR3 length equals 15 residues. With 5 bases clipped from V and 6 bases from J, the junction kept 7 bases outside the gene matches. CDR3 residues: CASSPDREAANVLTF. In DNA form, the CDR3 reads TGTGCCAGCAGCCCTGACAGGGAAGCGGCCAACGTCCTGACTTTC.

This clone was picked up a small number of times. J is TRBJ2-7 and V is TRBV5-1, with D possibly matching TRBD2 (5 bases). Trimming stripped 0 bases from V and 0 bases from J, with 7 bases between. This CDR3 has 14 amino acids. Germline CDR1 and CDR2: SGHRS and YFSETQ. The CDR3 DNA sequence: TGCGCCAGCAGCTTGGCGGGGAGCTCCTACGAGCAGTACGTC. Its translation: CASSLAGSSYEQYV.

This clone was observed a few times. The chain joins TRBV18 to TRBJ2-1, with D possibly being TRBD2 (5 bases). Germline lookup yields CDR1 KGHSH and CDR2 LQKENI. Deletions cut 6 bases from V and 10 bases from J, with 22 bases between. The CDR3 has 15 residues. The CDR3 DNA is TGTGCCAGCTCGGTCTCTCCCGAGGGCGTAGGAGAGCAGTTCTTC. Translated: CASSVSPEGVGEQFF. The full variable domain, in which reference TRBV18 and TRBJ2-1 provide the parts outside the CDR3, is NAGVMQNPRHLVRRRGQEARLRCSPMKGHSHVYWYRQLPEEGLKFMVYLQKENIIDESGMPKERFSAEFPKEGPSILRIQQVVRGDSAAYFCASSVSPEGVGEQFFGPGTRLTVL.

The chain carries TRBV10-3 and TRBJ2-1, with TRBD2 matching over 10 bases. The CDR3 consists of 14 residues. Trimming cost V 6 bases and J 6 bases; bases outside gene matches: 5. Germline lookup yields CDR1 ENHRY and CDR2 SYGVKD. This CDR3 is CAISSSGGANEQFF. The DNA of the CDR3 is TGTGCCATCAGCTCTAGCGGGGGTGCCAATGAGCAGTTCTTC.

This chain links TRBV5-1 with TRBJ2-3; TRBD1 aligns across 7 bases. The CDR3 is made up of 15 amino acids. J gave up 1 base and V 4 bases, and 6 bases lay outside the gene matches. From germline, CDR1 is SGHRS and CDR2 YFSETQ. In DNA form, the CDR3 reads TGCGCCAGCAGCCCCCGGACAGGAGGCACAGATACGCAGTATTTT. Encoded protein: CASSPRTGGTDTQYF.

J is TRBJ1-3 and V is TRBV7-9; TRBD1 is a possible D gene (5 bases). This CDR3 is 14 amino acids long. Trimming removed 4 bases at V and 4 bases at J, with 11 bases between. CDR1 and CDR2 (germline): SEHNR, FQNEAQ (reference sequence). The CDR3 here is CASSSATGGNTIYF. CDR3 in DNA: TGTGCCAGCAGCTCCGCCACAGGCGGAAACACCATATATTTT.

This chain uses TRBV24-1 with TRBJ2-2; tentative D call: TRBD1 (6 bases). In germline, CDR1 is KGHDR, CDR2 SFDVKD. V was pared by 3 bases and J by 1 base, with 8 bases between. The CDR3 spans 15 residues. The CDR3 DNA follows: TGTGCCACCAGTGATAACAGGGAGAACACCGGGGAGCTGTTTTTT. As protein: CATSDNRENTGELFF.

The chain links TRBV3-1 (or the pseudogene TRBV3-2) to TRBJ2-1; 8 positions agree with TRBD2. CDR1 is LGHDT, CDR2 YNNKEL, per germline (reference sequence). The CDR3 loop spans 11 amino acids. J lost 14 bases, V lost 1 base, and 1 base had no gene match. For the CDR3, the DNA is TGTGCCAGCAGCCAAGGAGCGGGGGAGTTCTTC. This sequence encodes CASSQGAGEFF.

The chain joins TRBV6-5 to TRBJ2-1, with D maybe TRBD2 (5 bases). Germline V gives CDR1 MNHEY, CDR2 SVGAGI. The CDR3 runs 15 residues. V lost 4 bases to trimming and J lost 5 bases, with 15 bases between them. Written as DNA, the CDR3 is TGTGCCAGCAGTTGGAGCTCGGGGTGGGACAATGAGCAGTTCTTC. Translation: CASSWSSGWDNEQFF.

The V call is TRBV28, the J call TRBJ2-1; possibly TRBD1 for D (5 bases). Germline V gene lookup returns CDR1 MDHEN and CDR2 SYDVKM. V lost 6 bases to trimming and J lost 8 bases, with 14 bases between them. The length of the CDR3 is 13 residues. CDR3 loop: CASRNPRGHEQFF. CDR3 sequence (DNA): TGTGCCAGCAGGAACCCTAGGGGCCATGAGCAGTTCTTC.

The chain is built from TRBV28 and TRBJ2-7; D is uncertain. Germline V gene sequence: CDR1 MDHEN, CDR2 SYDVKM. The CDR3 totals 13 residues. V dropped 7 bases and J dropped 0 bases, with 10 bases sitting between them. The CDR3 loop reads CASNRPSSYEQYF. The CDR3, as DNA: TGTGCCAGCAACAGACCAAGCTCCTACGAGCAGTACTTC.

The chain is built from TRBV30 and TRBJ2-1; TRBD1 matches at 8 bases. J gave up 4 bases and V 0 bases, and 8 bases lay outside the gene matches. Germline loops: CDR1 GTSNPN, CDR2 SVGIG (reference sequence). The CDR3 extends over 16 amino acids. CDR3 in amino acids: CAWSVLATGDYNEQFF. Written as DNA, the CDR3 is TGTGCCTGGAGTGTACTCGCGACAGGGGATTACAATGAGCAGTTCTTC.

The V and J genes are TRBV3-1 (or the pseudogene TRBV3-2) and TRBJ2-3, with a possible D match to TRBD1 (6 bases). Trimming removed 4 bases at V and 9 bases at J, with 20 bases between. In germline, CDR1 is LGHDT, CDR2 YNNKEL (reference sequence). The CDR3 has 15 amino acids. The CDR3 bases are TGTGCCAGCAGCCTAAACCAGGGTACTAGGGGGACGCAGTATTTT. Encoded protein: CASSLNQGTRGTQYF.

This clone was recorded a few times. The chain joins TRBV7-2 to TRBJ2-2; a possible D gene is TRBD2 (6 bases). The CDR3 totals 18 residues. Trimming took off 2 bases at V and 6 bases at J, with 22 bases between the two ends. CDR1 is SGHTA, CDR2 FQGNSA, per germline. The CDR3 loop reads CASSLQRVGSGRAGELFF. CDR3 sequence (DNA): TGTGCCAGCAGCTTACAACGCGTTGGGAGCGGGCGCGCCGGGGAGCTGTTTTTT.

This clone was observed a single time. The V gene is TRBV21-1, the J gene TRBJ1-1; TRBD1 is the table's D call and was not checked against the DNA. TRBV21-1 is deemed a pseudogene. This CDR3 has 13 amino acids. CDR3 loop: CASSPDRGTEAFF. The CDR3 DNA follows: TGTGCCAGCAGCCCTGACAGGGGAACTGAAGCTTTCTTT.

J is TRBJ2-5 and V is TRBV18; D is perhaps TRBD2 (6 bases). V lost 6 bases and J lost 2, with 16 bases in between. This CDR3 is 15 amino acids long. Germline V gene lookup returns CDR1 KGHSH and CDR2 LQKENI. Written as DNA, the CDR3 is TGTGCCAGCTCTCCCGATGGGGGGTCACAAGAGACCCAGTACTTC. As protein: CASSPDGGSQETQYF.

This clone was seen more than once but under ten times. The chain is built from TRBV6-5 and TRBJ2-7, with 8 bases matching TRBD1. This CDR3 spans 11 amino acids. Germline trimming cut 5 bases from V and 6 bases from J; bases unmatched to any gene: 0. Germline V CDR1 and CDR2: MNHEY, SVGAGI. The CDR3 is CASSTGGEQYV. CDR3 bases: TGTGCCAGCAGTACAGGGGGCGAGCAGTACGTC.

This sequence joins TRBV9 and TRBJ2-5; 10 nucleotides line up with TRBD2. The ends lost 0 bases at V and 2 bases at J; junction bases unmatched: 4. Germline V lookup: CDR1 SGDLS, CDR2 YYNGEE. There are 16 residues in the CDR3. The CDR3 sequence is CASSVEASGGQETQYF. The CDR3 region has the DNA TGTGCCAGCAGCGTAGAGGCTAGCGGGGGACAAGAGACCCAGTACTTC.

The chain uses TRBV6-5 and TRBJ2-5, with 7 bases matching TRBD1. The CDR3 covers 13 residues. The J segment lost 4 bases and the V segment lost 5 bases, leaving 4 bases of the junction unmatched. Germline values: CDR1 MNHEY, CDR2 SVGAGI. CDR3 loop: CASSLQGSETQYF. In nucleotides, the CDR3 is TGTGCCAGCAGTCTACAGGGGTCAGAGACCCAGTACTTC.

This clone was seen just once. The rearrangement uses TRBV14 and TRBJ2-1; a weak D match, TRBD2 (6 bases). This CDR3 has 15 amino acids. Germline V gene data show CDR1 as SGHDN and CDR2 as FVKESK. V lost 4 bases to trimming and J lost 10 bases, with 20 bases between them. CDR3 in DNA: TGTGCCAGCAGCCTACACGGGACTCCTCTCTGGGAGCAGTTCTTC. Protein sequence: CASSLHGTPLWEQFF.

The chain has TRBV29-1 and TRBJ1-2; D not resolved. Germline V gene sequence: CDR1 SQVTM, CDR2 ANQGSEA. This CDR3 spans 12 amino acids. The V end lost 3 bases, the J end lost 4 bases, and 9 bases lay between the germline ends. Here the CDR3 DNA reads TGCAGCGTTGACGACTGGATCTATGGCTACACCTTC. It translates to CSVDDWIYGYTF. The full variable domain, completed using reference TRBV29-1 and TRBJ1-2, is SAVISQKPSRDICQRGTSLTIQCQVDSQVTMMFWYRQQPGQSLTLIATANQGSEATYESGFVIDKFPISRPNLTFSTLTVSNMSPEDSSIYLCSVDDWIYGYTFGSGTRLTVV.

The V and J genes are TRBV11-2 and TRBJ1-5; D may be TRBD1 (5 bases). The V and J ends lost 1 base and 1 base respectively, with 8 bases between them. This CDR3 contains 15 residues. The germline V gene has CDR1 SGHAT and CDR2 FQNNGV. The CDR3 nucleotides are TGTGCCAGCAGCTTAGGACAGTCAAGCAATCAGCCCCAGCATTTT. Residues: CASSLGQSSNQPQHF.